This TCR beta chain is from a study of cytomegalovirus exposure and HLA in healthy donors. The CDR3 spans 13 residues. V trimming: 4 bases; J trimming: 5 bases; junction bases outside the gene matches: 2. From germline, CDR1 is WSHSY and CDR2 SAAADI. The PCR ran on 60 Vbeta and 13 Jbeta primers. The protocol was immunoSEQ multiplex PCR, while the TCRdb copy is restricted to in-frame clones and leaves out a portion. This sample carries about 160,000 clones, 79% of them seen once, and the ten largest clones take around 6.5%. This chain connects TRBV10-2 to TRBJ2-1; 7 nucleotides align to TRBD1. Material for sequencing was PBMCs. This clonotype was sampled from a man in his forties or fifties in good health and CMV-seropositive. CDR3 bases: TGCGCCAGCAGTGTGGGACAGCACAATGAGCAGTTCTTC. The encoded protein is CASSVGQHNEQFF.